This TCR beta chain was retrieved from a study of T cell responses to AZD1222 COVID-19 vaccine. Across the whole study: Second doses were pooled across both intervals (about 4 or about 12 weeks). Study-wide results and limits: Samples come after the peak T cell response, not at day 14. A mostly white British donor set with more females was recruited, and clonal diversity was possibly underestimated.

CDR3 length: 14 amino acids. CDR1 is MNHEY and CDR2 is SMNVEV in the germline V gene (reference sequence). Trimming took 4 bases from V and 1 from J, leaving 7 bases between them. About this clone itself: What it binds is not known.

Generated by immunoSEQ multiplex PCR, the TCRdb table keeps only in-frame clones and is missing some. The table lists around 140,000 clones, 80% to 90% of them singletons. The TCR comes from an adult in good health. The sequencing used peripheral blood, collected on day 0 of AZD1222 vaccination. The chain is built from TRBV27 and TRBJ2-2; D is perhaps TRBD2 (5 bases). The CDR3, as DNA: TGTGCCAGCAGTTCCGGGGAGAACACCGGGGAGCTGTTTTTT. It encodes CASSSGENTGELFF.